This TCR beta chain was captured in a study of response to subunit inactivated influenza vaccine. MiXCR, applied by TCRdb to the RT-PCR reads, yields one record per CDR3 protein. This table holds about 780,000 distinct CDR3 sequences, under 20% found once. Concerning this clonotype itself: The antigen remains undetermined.

This CDR3 contains 14 residues. V dropped 5 bases and J dropped 4 bases, with 13 bases sitting between them. CDR1 is SGHTA, CDR2 FQGTGA, per germline. The study's findings and limits: Authors suggested seasonal influenza vaccinations each recruit few new T cells.

This specimen consisted of PBMCs from blood, obtained roughly 5 days after vaccination. This clonotype was obtained from a man aged 50-59 years who received an inactivated influenza vaccine. V and J are TRBV7-3 and TRBJ2-3; maybe TRBD2 (6 bases). The CDR3 protein is CASSPQASADTQYF. CDR3 in DNA: TGTGCCAGCAGCCCACAGGCTAGCGCAGATACGCAGTATTTT.